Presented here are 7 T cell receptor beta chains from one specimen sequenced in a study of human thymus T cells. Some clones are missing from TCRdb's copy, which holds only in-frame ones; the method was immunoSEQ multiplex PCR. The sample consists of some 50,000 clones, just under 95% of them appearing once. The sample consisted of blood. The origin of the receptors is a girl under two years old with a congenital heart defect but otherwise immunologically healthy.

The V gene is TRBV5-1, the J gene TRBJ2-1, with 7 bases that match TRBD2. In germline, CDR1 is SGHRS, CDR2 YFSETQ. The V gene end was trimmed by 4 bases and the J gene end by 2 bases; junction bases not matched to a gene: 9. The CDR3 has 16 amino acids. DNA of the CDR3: TGCGCCAGCAGCGCCAGCCTAGCGGCGACCTACAATGAGCAGTTCTTC. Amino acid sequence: CASSASLAATYNEQFF.

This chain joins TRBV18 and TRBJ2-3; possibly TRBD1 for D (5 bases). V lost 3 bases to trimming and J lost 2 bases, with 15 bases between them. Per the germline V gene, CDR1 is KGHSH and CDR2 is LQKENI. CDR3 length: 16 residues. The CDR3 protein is CASSPQPGPYTDTQYF. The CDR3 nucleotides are TGTGCCAGCTCACCCCAGCCAGGGCCCTACACAGATACGCAGTATTTT.

The CDR3 bases are TGCGCCAGCAGCCAAGGGATCCTCTACAATGAGCAGTTCTTC. Protein: CASSQGILYNEQFF. The V gene is TRBV4-1, the J gene TRBJ2-1; no reliable D call. V gave up 1 base and J gave up 3 bases, with 7 bases separating them. CDR1 and CDR2 (germline): MGHRA, YSYEKL. This CDR3 comprises 14 residues.

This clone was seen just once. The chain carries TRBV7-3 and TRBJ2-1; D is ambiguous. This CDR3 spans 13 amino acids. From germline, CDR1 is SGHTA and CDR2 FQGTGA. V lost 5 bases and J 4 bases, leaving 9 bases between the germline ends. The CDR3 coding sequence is TGTGCCAGCAGCCGAACAAGTTACAATGAGCAGTTCTTC. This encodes CASSRTSYNEQFF.

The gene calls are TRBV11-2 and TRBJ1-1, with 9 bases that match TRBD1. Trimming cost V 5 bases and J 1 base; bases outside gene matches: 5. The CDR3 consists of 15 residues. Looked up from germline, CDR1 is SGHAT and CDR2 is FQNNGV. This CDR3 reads CASSAGTGSNTEAFF. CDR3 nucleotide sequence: TGTGCCAGCAGCGCCGGGACAGGGTCGAACACTGAAGCTTTCTTT.

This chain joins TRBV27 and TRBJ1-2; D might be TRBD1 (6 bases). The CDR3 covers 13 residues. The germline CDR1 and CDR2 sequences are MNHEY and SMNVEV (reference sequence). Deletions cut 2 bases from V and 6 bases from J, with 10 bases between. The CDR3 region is CASSLRGDHGYTF. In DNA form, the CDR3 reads TGTGCCAGCAGTTTAAGGGGGGACCATGGCTACACCTTC.

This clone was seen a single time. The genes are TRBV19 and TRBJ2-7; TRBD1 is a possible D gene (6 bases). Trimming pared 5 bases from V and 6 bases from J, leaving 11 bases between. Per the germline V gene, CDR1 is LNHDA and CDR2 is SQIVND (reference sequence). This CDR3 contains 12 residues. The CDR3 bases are TGTGCCAGTAGTCACAGGGATGGCGAGCAGTACTTC. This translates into CASSHRDGEQYF.